This T cell receptor beta chain was profiled in a study of control samples from healthy donors and cancer patients. Libraries were prepared by immunoSEQ multiplex PCR; TCRdb keeps only in-frame clonotypes and omits some of them. The table has around 70,000 clones, 83% seen once. The CDR3 loop spans 12 amino acids. Germline CDR1 and CDR2: MNHEY and SMNVEV (reference sequence). Trimming took off 8 bases at V and 2 bases at J, with 10 bases between the two ends. This rearrangement joins TRBV27 to TRBJ2-7; no clear D gene. This receptor was taken from a man aged 60 to 69 in good health. Sequencing used blood. The CDR3 protein is CASSKSPYEQYF. In DNA, the CDR3 is TGTGCCAGCTCTAAGAGCCCCTACGAGCAGTACTTC.